These 3 T cell receptor beta chains came from one sample sequenced in a study of CD8 T cells in ankylosing spondylitis. Study observations and caveats: The study identified a TCR beta motif of several highly homologous variants that appeared characteristic of ankylosing spondylitis blood.

The antigens for these receptors are not known. TCRdb reprocessed the 5' RACE reads via MiXCR and lists one record per CDR3 protein. The sample contains about 510,000 distinct CDR3 sequences, about 5.7% of which appear only once. The sequencing sample was made of blood, either unsorted or a sorted T cell fraction (not recorded which). The receptors originated from a male donor with ankylosing spondylitis.

This clonotype appeared many times. The chain is built from TRBV15 and TRBJ2-2, with D possibly being TRBD1 (5 bases). From germline, CDR1 is LNHNV and CDR2 YYDKDF (reference sequence). V lost 5 bases and J 2 bases, leaving 12 bases between the germline ends. The CDR3 covers 15 residues. The DNA for the CDR3 is TGTGCCACCAGCTCGGGCAGGGTAAACACCGGGGAGCTGTTTTTT. This gives the protein CATSSGRVNTGELFF.

This chain joins TRBV10-3 and TRBJ1-3, with 7 bases matching TRBD1. V trimming: 10 bases; J trimming: 3 bases; junction bases outside the gene matches: 9. The CDR3 is 14 residues long. The V gene's germline CDR1 is ENHRY and CDR2 SYGVKD. The CDR3 bases are TGTGCCACCATGACAGGGCCGAATGGAAACACCATATATTTT. As protein: CATMTGPNGNTIYF.

There are many counts of this clonotype. This chain joins TRBV6-2 or TRBV6-3 and TRBJ2-1; D unresolved. The germline CDR1 and CDR2 sequences are MNHEY and SVGEGT. The CDR3 is 15 amino acids. V was clipped by 6 bases and J by 1 base, with 13 bases between them. The CDR3 DNA follows: TGTGCCAGCAGCTTCGGGTCTCCATCCTACAATGAGCAGTTCTTC. This codes for CASSFGSPSYNEQFF.